The sequence of this T cell receptor beta chain was determined in a study of blood T cell repertoires in COVID-19 (TCRdb year 2020). Context from the whole study: Samples covering the acute and convalescent phases of COVID-19 were provided by collaborators in the United States, Italy and Spain. The prospective study material was composed of cDNA or gDNA derived from T cells, B-cell-depleted T cells, or PBMCs. Deeply sampled blood TCRbeta repertoires from subjects exposed to, actively infected with, or recovered from COVID-19 were included in the dataset. The repertoires were released in a freely available public database meant as a resource for research on the immune response to SARS-CoV-2. The samples were drawn from two sources: the first 160 participants of the ongoing ImmuneRACE study, and 1,000 to 1,500 subjects contributed by 6 global collaborators. A de-identified subject ID, COVID-19 status, age in years and sex were almost always included in the sample metadata. Where HLA class I and class II types were available, the types were taken from metadata supplied by the sample provider, not from assay-based typing. Points the paper makes about the study in general: Clinical and demographic metadata were provided uncurated, with the amount varying by source and participant.

In regard to this clone: Which antigen it targets is not known. No per-base quality is available; no much larger clone lies one base away.

The CDR3 sequence holds 16 residues, the cysteine and phenylalanine included. The DNA shown is the 48-base CDR3, in frame from base 1. As encoded in the germline V gene, CDR1 is KGHDR while CDR2 is SFDVKD. Trimming removed 1 base from V and 3 bases from J, leaving 13 bases between the germline ends. TCRbeta CDR3 regions were amplified from genomic DNA by means of the immunoSEQ Assay, a bias-controlled multiplex PCR. The paper's data handling went like this. Nucleated cell counts per sample were estimated from amplification of reference gene primers within the assay. To quantify the absolute abundance of each unique TCRbeta CDR3 rearrangement, sequence reads were collapsed and filtered. For each sample, productive Simpson clonality was calculated as the square root of Simpson's diversity index over productive rearrangements. TCRdb holds this immuneACCESS table with in-frame rearrangements only. Some clones are missing; in checked studies, unresolved V genes explain under half, and the rest has no known cause. That table gives V, J and clone size, and the DNA gave D and trimming. A total of fewer than 200,000 clones appear in this sample, approximately 77% of them only once. Of the sample, about a sixth is held by the ten largest clones.

Participants in the prospective study were enrolled through a virtual design, were aged roughly 18 to 100 years, and lived in about two dozen United States geographic areas. In the prospective study, cohorts were assigned on the basis of participant-reported clinical history obtained from a screening survey and a study questionnaire. ImmuneRACE Cohort 3 recovered participants were defined by two consecutive negative NP/OP PCR tests, healthcare professional clearance, or symptom resolution. In the prospective study, mobile phlebotomists collected whole blood, serum and a nasopharyngeal or oropharyngeal swab from each participant. Additional blood draws and questionnaires over an approximately two-month period could optionally be provided by prospective study participants. Blood samples from the prospective study were shipped frozen or at room temperature prior to DNA extraction.

The chain uses TRBV24-1 and TRBJ2-3; TRBD1 is a weak D gene call, 6 bases matching. The TCR originated in a man aged 60 to 75 who had recovered from COVID-19. The specimen sequenced was PBMCs or T cells enriched from blood (not recorded which). The CDR3: CATSDFPGVGTDTQYF. The nucleotides read TGTGCCACCAGTGATTTCCCAGGGGTTGGAACAGATACGCAGTATTTT.